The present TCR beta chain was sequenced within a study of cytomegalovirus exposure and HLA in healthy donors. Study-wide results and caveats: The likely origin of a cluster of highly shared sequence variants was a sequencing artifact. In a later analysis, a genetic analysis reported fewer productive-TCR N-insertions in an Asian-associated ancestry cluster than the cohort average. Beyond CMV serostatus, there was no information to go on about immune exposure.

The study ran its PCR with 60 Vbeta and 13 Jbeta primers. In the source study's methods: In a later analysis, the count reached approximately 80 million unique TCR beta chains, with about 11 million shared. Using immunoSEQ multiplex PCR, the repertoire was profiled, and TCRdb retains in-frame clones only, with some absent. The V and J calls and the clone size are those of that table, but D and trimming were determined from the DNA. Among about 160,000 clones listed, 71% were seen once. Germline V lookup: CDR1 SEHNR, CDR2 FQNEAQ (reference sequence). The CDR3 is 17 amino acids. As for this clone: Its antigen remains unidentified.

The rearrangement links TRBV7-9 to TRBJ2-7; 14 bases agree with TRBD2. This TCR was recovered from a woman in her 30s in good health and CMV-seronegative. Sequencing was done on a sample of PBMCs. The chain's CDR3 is CSTTKGLAGVSSYEQYF. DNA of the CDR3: TGTTCCACTACTAAGGGACTAGCGGGAGTAAGCTCCTACGAGCAGTACTTC.